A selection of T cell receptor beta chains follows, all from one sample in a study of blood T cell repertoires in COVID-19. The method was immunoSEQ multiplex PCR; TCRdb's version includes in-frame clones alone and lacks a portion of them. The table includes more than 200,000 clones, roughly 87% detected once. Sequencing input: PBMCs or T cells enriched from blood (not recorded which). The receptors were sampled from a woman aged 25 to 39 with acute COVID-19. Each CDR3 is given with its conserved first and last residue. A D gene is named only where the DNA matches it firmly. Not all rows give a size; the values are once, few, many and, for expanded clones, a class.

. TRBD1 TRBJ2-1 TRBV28 CASSSGQGDEQFF TGTGCCAGCAGTTCAGGACAGGGTGATGAGCAGTTCTTC
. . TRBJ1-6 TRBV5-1 CASSLAGFNSPLHF TGCGCCAGCAGCTTGGCAGGGTTCAATTCACCCCTCCACTTT
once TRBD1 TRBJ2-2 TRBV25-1 CASSEHRGLGTGELFF TGTGCCAGCAGTGAACACAGGGGATTGGGCACCGGGGAGCTGTTTTTT
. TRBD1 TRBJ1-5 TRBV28 CASSLQGAPNQPQHF TGTGCCAGCAGTTTGCAGGGGGCACCCAATCAGCCCCAGCATTTT
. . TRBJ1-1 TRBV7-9 CASSSGGGEVRTEAFF TGTGCCAGCAGCTCCGGCGGGGGAGAAGTGCGCACTGAAGCTTTCTTT
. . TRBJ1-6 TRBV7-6 CASSLGRSSYNSPLHF TGTGCCAGCAGCTTAGGGAGGAGCTCCTATAATTCACCCCTCCACTTT
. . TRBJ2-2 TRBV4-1 CASSQARQTTGELFF TGCGCCAGCAGCCAAGCCCGACAGACTACCGGGGAGCTGTTTTTT
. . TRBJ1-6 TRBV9 CASSPVGREDSPLHF TGTGCCAGCAGTCCGGTAGGCAGGGAGGATTCACCCCTCCACTTT
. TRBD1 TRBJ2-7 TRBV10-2 CASSELNRGSYEQYF TGCGCCAGCAGTGAGTTGAACAGGGGTAGCTACGAGCAGTACTTC
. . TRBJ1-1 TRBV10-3 CAISRDGGENTEAFF TGTGCCATCAGCCGGGACGGCGGGGAGAACACTGAAGCTTTCTTT
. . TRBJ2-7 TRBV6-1 CASSEEFAYEQYF TGTGCCAGCAGTGAGGAGTTTGCCTACGAGCAGTACTTC
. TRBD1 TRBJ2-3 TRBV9 CASSVGQGTDTQYF TGTGCCAGCAGCGTGGGACAGGGAACAGATACGCAGTATTTT
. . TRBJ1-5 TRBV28 CASSTLGGSNQPQHF TGTGCCAGCAGTACCCTCGGGGGGAGCAATCAGCCCCAGCATTTT
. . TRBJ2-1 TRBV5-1 CASSPGAGRGFNEQFF TGCGCCAGCAGCCCAGGAGCGGGCCGAGGGTTCAATGAGCAGTTCTTC
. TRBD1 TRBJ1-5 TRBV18 CASSPDRGGNQPQHF TGTGCCAGCTCCCCTGACAGGGGAGGTAATCAGCCCCAGCATTTT
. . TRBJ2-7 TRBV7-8 CASSPRGSYYEQYF TGTGCCAGCAGCCCACGCGGCTCTTACTACGAGCAGTACTTC
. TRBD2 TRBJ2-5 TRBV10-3 CAISGAGGRWSQETQYF TGTGCCATCAGTGGCGCGGGGGGGCGGTGGAGCCAAGAGACCCAGTACTTC
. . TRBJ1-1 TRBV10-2 CASSTGSTEAFF TGCGCCAGCAGTACAGGGAGCACTGAAGCTTTCTTT
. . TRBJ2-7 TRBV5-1 CASSQGGAASYEQYF TGCGCCAGCAGTCAGGGCGGGGCGGCCTCCTACGAGCAGTACTTC
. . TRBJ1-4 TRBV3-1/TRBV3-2 CASSQSSGVLFF TGTGCCAGCAGCCAGTCTTCCGGAGTGCTGTTTTTT
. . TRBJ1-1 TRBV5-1 CASSLLDGEGNTEAFF TGCGCCAGCAGCCTCCTGGACGGGGAGGGGAACACTGAAGCTTTCTTT
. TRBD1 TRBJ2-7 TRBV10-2 CASSGSPGTGSYEQYF TGCGCCAGCAGTGGTTCTCCCGGGACAGGCTCCTACGAGCAGTACTTC
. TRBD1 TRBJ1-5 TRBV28 CASSFSPGQGLLMSNQPQHF TGTGCCAGCAGTTTCTCCCCGGGACAGGGGCTATTGATGAGCAATCAGCCCCAGCATTTT
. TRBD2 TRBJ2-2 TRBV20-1 CSASERGVPGELFF TGCAGTGCCAGTGAGCGGGGAGTTCCCGGGGAGCTGTTTTTT
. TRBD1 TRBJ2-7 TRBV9 CASSAGQGRGYEQYF TGTGCCAGCAGCGCCGGACAGGGCCGAGGCTACGAGCAGTACTTC
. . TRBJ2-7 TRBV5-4 CASSPGSSYEQYF TGTGCCAGCAGCCCGGGTAGCTCCTACGAGCAGTACTTC
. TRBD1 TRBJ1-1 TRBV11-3 CASSSMGQATEAFF TGTGCCAGCAGCTCAATGGGACAGGCCACTGAAGCTTTCTTT
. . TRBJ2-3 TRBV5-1 CASNWISGDNTQYF TGCGCCAGCAACTGGATATCGGGGGATAATACGCAGTATTTT
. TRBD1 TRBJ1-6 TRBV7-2 CASSLPGQGSFSNSPLHF TGTGCCAGCAGCTTACCGGGACAGGGGTCCTTTAGTAATTCACCCCTCCACTTT
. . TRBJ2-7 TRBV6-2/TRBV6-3 CASSYLTFSSYEQYF TGTGCCAGCAGTTACCTGACTTTTAGCTCCTACGAGCAGTACTTC
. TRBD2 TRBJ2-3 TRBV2 CASGFGGLSTDTQYF TGTGCCAGCGGCTTTGGGGGACTAAGCACAGATACGCAGTATTTT
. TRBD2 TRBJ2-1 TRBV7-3 CASSLGLAGGNEQFF TGTGCCAGCAGCTTAGGACTAGCGGGGGGGAATGAGCAGTTCTTC
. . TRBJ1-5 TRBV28 CASRSGTSQPQHF TGTGCCAGCAGATCCGGGACATCTCAGCCCCAGCATTTT
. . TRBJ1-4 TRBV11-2 CASSSRDKLEKLFF TGTGCCAGCAGTTCCCGGGACAAGCTCGAAAAACTGTTTTTT
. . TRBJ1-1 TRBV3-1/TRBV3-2 CASSPQGTEAFF TGTGCCAGCAGCCCTCAGGGTACTGAAGCTTTCTTT
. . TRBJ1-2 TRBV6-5 CASSDRDYGYTF TGTGCCAGCTCCGACAGAGACTATGGCTACACCTTC
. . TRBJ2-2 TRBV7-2 CASNHLVPGELFF TGTGCCAGCAACCATTTAGTCCCCGGGGAGCTGTTTTTT
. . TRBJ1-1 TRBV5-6 CASSLGGAVEAFF TGTGCCAGCAGCCTAGGAGGGGCGGTTGAAGCTTTCTTT
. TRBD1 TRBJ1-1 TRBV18 CASSLRQGMNTEAFF TGTGCCAGCTCACTACGACAGGGGATGAACACTGAAGCTTTCTTT
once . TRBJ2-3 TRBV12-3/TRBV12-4 CASSLQADTQYF TGTGCCAGCAGTTTACAGGCAGATACGCAGTATTTT